The clone carrying this TCR beta chain showed up just a few times. The antigen is undetermined. This entry belongs to a study of CD8+CD57+ T cells in acquired aplastic anemia. Study information: Sorted CD4+ plus CD8+ cells gave DNA averaging roughly 3.2 ug. Approximately 10 million reads, on average, were obtained for CD4+ cells from healthy donors. General study findings and limits: Patients and controls were found to share twenty-nine CD8+ CDR3 sequences.

The CDR3 runs to 17 residues. Germline values: CDR1 SGDLS, CDR2 YYNGEE. Trimming took 0 bases from V and 2 from J; bases not matched to a gene: 7. Both TCR beta VDJ combination and CDR3 sequence profiling were carried out. Genomic DNA was the template for this profiling. TCRdb called the reads again in MiXCR, with one record for every CDR3 protein. The data contain about 190,000 distinct CDR3 sequences, less than 70% of them singletons. The receptor comes from a human donor in good health, serving as a control. The sequenced sample consisted of sorted CD4+, CD8+, or CD8+CD57+ T cells (not recorded which) from PBMCs. The chain is built from TRBV9 and TRBJ2-2, with 7 nucleotides matching TRBD2. In DNA, the CDR3 is TGTGCCAGCAGCGTAGGAATCGGGGGGAGTAACACCGGGGAGCTGTTTTTT. It is translated as CASSVGIGGSNTGELFF.